The source of this TCR beta chain is a study of blood T cell repertoires in COVID-19. In the study overall: Sample material is recorded as cDNA or gDNA derived from T cells, B-cell-depleted T cells, or PBMCs.

Under the authors' procedure: Reference gene primer amplification gave nucleated cell count estimates. TCRdb keeps only in-frame clones here, not all; method: immunoSEQ multiplex PCR. V and J calls and clone size are given by that table; D and trimming were obtained from the DNA. The sample contains 200,000 to 250,000 clones, nearly 90% of which appear only once. The CDR3 sequence is 15 residues long. Germline V gene lookup returns CDR1 MNHEY and CDR2 SMNVEV (reference sequence). J lost 5 bases, V lost 2 bases, and 5 bases had no gene match. This TCR was recovered from a man in his late teens or twenties with active or convalescent COVID-19. Sequenced input: peripheral blood. The rearrangement uses TRBV27 and TRBJ1-5, with 8 positions matching TRBD1. The CDR3 DNA reads TGTGCCAGCAGTTTACGGACAGGGTTCGATCAGCCCCAGCATTTT. Protein: CASSLRTGFDQPQHF.